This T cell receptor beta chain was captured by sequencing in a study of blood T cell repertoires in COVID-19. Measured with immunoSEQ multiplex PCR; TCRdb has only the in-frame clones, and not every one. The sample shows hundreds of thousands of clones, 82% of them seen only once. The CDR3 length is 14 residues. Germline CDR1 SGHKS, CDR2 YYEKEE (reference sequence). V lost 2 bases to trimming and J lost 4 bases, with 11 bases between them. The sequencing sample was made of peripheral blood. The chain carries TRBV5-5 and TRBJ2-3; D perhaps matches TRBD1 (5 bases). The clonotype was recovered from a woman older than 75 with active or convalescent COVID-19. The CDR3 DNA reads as TGTGCCAGCAGCTTACGACTCAGGGCAGATACGCAGTATTTT. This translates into CASSLRLRADTQYF.